Given below is one T cell receptor (beta chain) in context. Its antigen is currently unknown. The source of the sample is a study of shared clonotypes between healthy human individuals. In the study overall: Those who served as donors were two women and three men between the ages of 18 and 49.

Study-wide points: Rarefaction curves obtained for sorted subsets showed sequencing incomplete despite large depth. The study found roughly 5% of naive CD4 clonotypes shared across four donors. The generation probabilities recorded for non-shared clonotypes fell below those of clonotypes shared by all four donors.

Profiling relied on immunoSEQ multiplex PCR, and the TCRdb table lists in-frame clones only, not all of them. The data hold some 1.1 million clones, with around 77% observed a single time. V shed 10 bases and J shed 1 base, with 13 bases lying between them. The CDR3 spans 13 residues. Germline V gives CDR1 SEHNR, CDR2 FQNEAQ (reference sequence). The V call is TRBV7-9, the J call TRBJ1-1; D not certain. Sequencing was carried out using memory CD4+ T cells from PBMCs. Documented subset: CD45RA-negative fraction. This clonotype was obtained from a man aged 18 to 35 in good health. Some clones in this sample may be carry-over from other donors' samples. CDR3 amino acids: CATRNSGNTEAFF. The CDR3 DNA reads as TGTGCCACCCGAAATTCAGGGAACACTGAAGCTTTCTTT.